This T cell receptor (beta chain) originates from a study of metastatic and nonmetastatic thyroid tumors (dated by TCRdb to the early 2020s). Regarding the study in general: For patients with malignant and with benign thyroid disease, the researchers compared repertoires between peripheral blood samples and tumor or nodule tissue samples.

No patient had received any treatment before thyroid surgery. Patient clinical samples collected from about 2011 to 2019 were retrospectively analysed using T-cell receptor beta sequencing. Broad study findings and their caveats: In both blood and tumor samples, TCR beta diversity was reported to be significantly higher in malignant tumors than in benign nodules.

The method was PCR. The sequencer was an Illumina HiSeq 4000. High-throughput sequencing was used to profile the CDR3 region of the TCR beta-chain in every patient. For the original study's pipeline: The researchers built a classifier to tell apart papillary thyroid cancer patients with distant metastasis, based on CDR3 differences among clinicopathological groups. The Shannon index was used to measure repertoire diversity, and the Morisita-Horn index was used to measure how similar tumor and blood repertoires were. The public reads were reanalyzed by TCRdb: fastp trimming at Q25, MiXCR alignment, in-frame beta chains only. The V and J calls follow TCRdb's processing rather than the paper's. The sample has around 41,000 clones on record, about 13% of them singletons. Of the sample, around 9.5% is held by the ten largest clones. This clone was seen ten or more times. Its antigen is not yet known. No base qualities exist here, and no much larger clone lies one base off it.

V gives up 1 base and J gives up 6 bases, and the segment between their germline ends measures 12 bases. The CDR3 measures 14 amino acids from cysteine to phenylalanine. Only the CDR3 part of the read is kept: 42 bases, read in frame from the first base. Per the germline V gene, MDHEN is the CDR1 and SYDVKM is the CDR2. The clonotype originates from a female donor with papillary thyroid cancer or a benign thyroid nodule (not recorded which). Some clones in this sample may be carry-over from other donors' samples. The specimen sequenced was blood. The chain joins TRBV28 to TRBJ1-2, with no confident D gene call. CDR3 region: CASSLFGRIHGYTF. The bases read TGTGCCAGCAGTTTATTTGGCCGAATTCATGGCTACACCTTC.